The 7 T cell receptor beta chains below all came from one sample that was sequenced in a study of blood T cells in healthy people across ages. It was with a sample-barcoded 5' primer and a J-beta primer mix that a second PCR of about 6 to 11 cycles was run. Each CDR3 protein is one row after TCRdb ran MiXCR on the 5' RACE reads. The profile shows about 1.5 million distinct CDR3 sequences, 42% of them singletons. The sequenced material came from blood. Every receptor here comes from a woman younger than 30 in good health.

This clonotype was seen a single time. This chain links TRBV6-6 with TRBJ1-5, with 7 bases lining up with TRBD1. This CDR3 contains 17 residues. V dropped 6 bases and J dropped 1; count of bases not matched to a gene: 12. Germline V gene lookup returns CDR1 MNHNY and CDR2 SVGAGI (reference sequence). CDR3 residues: CASRVVAGGMSNQPQHF. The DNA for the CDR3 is TGTGCCAGCAGGGTAGTAGCAGGGGGGATGAGCAATCAGCCCCAGCATTTT.

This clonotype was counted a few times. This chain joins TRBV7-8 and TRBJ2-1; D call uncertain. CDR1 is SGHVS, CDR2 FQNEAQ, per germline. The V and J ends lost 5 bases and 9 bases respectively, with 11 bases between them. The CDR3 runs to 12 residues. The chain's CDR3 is CASSPVTGEQFF. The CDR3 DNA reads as TGTGCCAGCAGCCCTGTTACGGGTGAGCAGTTCTTC. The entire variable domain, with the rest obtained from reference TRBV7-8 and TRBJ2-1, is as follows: GAGVSQSPRYKVAKRGQDVALRCDPISGHVSLFWYQQALGQGPEFLTYFQNEAQLDKSGLPSDRFFAERPEGSVSTLKIQRTQQEDSAVYLCASSPVTGEQFFGPGTRLTVL.

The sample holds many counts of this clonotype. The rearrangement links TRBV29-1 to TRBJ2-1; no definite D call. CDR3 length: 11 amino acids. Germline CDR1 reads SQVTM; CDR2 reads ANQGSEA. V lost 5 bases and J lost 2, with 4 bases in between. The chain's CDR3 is CSVRPYNEQFF. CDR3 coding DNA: TGCAGCGTTAGGCCCTACAATGAGCAGTTCTTC.

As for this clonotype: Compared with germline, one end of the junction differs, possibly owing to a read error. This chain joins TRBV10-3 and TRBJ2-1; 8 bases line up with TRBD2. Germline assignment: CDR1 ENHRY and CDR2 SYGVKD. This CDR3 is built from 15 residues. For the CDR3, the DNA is TGTGCCATCACTGAGCGGGAGAGCTCCTACAATAAGCAGTTCTTC. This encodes CAITERESSYNKQFF.

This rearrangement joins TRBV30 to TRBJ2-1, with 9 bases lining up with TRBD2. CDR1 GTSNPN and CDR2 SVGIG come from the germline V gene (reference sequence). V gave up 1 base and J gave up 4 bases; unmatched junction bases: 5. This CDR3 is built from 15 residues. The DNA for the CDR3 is TGTGCCTGGAGTGAGCCGACTAGCGGATACAATGAGCAGTTCTTC. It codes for CAWSEPTSGYNEQFF.

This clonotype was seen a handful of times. CDR3 protein: CATSVRGTSRYEQYF. The CDR3 DNA reads as TGTGCCACCAGTGTCCGCGGGACTAGCCGTTACGAGCAGTACTTC. The gene calls are TRBV24-1 and TRBJ2-7, with 9 positions matching TRBD2. CDR3 size: 15 residues. V gave up 5 bases and J gave up 4 bases; unmatched junction bases: 8. Germline CDR1 is KGHDR and CDR2 is SFDVKD.

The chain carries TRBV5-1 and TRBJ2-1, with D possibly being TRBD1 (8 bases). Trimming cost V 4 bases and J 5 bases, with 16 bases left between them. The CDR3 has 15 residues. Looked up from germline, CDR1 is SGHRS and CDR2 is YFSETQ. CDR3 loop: CASSGKQGGDNEQFF. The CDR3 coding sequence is TGCGCCAGCAGCGGCAAACAGGGGGGGGACAATGAGCAGTTCTTC.